Following are 27 T cell receptor beta chains from one sample sequenced in a study of spatial heterogeneity in lung cancer (dated by TCRdb to the late 2010s). This specimen's time point label, per the study, means: sample taken at primary tumor resection. Library method: 5' RACE. The reads were generated on a NextSeq 500. TCRdb cleaned the public reads at Q25 with fastp, built clones with MiXCR and kept in-frame beta chains. For every CDR3 protein sequence, its rows merge into one entry that carries the most common genes and DNA. A total of approximately 15,000 distinct CDR3 sequences appear in this sample, roughly 3.9% of them only once. The ten largest clones add up to 9.8% of the sample. The sample consisted of normal lung tissue next to the tumor, taken at surgery. The receptors were gathered from a male donor with early-stage non-small cell lung cancer.

This clonotype occurred many times. This beta chain lies outside the target of a library built for alpha chains; its clone size means little. The chain couples TRBV5-1 to TRBJ1-4, with unresolved D. Germline lookup yields CDR1 SGHRS and CDR2 YFSETQ. The CDR3 covers 15 residues. V lost 0 bases and J 11 bases, leaving 17 bases between the germline ends. For the CDR3, the DNA is TGCGCCAGCAGCTTGGGCGACCGGGATTTAGGGAAACTGTTTTTT. It translates to CASSLGDRDLGKLFF.

This clonotype occurred many times. Because the library targeted alpha chains, this beta chain is an off-target read whose size means little. The J gene is TRBJ1-5, the V gene TRBV3-1, with TRBD1 as a possible D gene (6 bases). Trimming shortened V by 1 base and J by 6 bases, and 10 bases separated the two germline ends. The germline gives CDR1 LGHDT, CDR2 YNNKEL (reference sequence). The CDR3 is 14 residues long. CDR3 DNA: TGTGCCAGCAGCCAAGCGGGGGCTGGTCAGCCCCAGCATTTT. Its protein is CASSQAGAGQPQHF. The full variable domain, in which reference TRBV3-1 and TRBJ1-5 provide the parts outside the CDR3, is DTAVSQTPKYLVTQMGNDKSIKCEQNLGHDTMYWYKQDSKKFLKIMFSYNNKELIINETVPNRFSPKSPDKAHLNLHINSLELGDSAVYFCASSQAGAGQPQHFGDGTRLSIL.

This clonotype appeared many times. This beta chain lies outside the target of a library built for alpha chains; its clone size means little. The CDR3 reads CAIKPNYGANVLTF. The CDR3 nucleotides read TGTGCCATCAAACCCAACTACGGGGCCAACGTCCTGACTTTC. J is TRBJ2-6 and V is TRBV10-3, with D uncertain. The CDR3 is made up of 14 amino acids. Germline CDR1 reads ENHRY; CDR2 reads SYGVKD. Trimming pared 7 bases from V and 4 bases from J, leaving 11 bases between.

Many counts were recorded for this clonotype. Since it is a stray read in a library aimed at alpha chains, this beta chain has a size that is not meaningful. The V call is TRBV27, the J call TRBJ2-3; D not resolved. Germline CDR1 reads MNHEY; CDR2 reads SMNVEV (reference sequence). Trimming stripped 3 bases from V and 5 bases from J, with 3 bases between. The CDR3 runs 11 residues. CDR3 nucleotide sequence: TGTGCCAGCAGTTTTCAAGATACGCAGTATTTT. Its protein product is CASSFQDTQYF.

This clonotype showed up many times. This beta chain slipped into a library made for alpha chains as a stray read, so its size is not meaningful. This chain uses TRBV28 with TRBJ1-2; D unresolved. CDR3 size: 15 residues. V gave up 6 bases and J gave up 4 bases, with 18 bases separating them. In germline, CDR1 is MDHEN, CDR2 SYDVKM. The CDR3 reads CASRRPTRSSYGYTF. The CDR3 nucleotides are TGTGCCAGCAGACGACCGACGCGATCGAGCTATGGCTACACCTTC.

A note on this clonotype: A library made for alpha chains picked up this beta chain off target, so its size means little. V usage is TRBV20-1 and J usage is TRBJ2-5; D gene ambiguous. V lost 0 bases to trimming and J lost 2 bases, with 10 bases between them. Germline assignment: CDR1 DFQATT and CDR2 SNEGSKA (reference sequence). CDR3 length equals 14 residues. DNA for the CDR3: TGCAGTGCTAGAGATAGGGCAGTGCAAGAGACCCAGTACTTC. Protein sequence: CSARDRAVQETQYF.

This clonotype has ten or more counts. The library was designed around alpha chains, so this beta chain is a stray read whose abundance carries little weight. This chain joins TRBV4-1 and TRBJ1-3; a weak D match, TRBD1 (6 bases). This CDR3 is 14 amino acids long. Deletions cut 4 bases from V and 4 bases from J, with 11 bases between. Germline loops: CDR1 MGHRA, CDR2 YSYEKL. DNA for the CDR3: TGCGCCAGCAGCCGACAGGTATCCGGAAACACCATATATTTT. This encodes CASSRQVSGNTIYF.

This clonotype was recorded at least ten times. This beta chain turned up in a library designed for alpha chains; as an off-target read, its abundance says little. The chain joins TRBV7-2 to TRBJ2-3, with TRBD2 identical over 12 bases. Per the germline V gene, CDR1 is SGHTA and CDR2 is FQGNSA. V gave up 5 bases and J gave up 4 bases; unmatched junction bases: 10. There are 17 residues in the CDR3. The CDR3 spells CASSPSPLAGGSDTQYF. In nucleotides, the CDR3 is TGTGCCAGCAGCCCCAGCCCGCTAGCGGGAGGGTCAGATACGCAGTATTTT.

This clonotype was seen ten or more times. A library prepared for alpha chains yielded this beta chain as an off-target read; its size is of little meaning. V usage is TRBV6-5 and J usage is TRBJ1-1; no firm D call. The germline V gene encodes CDR1 MNHEY and CDR2 SVGAGI. V was pared by 0 bases and J by 1 base, with 12 bases between. The CDR3 is 16 amino acids. The chain's CDR3 is CASSYSSWDTNTEAFF. CDR3 in DNA: TGTGCCAGCAGTTACTCGAGTTGGGATACGAACACTGAAGCTTTCTTT.

There are many counts of this clonotype. Since it is a stray read in a library aimed at alpha chains, this beta chain has a size that is not meaningful. The chain employs TRBV6-1 and TRBJ2-5, with TRBD2 identical over 7 bases. The germline CDR1 and CDR2 sequences are MNHNS and SASEGT. Trimming at V came to 7 bases and at J to 6 bases, leaving 5 bases not matched to a gene. This CDR3 comprises 12 residues. CDR3 residues: CASKVGGKTQYF. Written as DNA, the CDR3 is TGTGCCAGCAAGGTGGGAGGGAAGACCCAGTACTTC.

This clonotype was recorded many times. This beta chain is off target for a library built for alpha chains, so its abundance means little. The V call is TRBV12-3 or TRBV12-4, the J call TRBJ1-2; 8 nucleotides align to TRBD1. The CDR3 extends over 13 amino acids. V lost 6 bases and J lost 2; bases outside the gene matches: 2. This CDR3 is CASRTGANYGYTF. CDR3 sequence (DNA): TGTGCCAGCAGGACAGGGGCAAACTATGGCTACACCTTC.

This clonotype showed up many times. A library made for alpha chains picked up this beta chain off target, so its size means little. This chain connects TRBV27 to TRBJ2-7; tentative D call: TRBD2 (7 bases). Per germline, CDR1 MNHEY and CDR2 SMNVEV (reference sequence). V lost 0 bases and J lost 4, with 13 bases in between. The length of the CDR3 is 15 residues. CDR3 sequence (DNA): TGTGCCAGCAGTTTATCGAGGGGGGAGGGGTACGAGCAGTACTTC. It yields the protein CASSLSRGEGYEQYF.

This clonotype was found many times. A library prepared for alpha chains yielded this beta chain as an off-target read; its size is of little meaning. The rearrangement uses TRBV6-1 and TRBJ1-6, with TRBD1 matching over 8 bases. Germline V gene data show CDR1 as MNHNS and CDR2 as SASEGT. The J segment lost 1 base and the V segment lost 1 base, leaving 3 bases of the junction unmatched. The CDR3 has 17 amino acids. CDR3 loop: CASSEGQGKSYNSPLHF. CDR3 DNA sequence: TGTGCCAGCAGTGAAGGACAGGGGAAGTCCTATAATTCACCCCTCCACTTT.

This clonotype was detected ten times or more. Within a library made for alpha chains, this beta chain is off target, and its count is uninformative. The CDR3 DNA is TGTGCCAGCAGTTTAGCCGGGGCAGCCGGAAACACCATATATTTT. It is translated as CASSLAGAAGNTIYF. The chain employs TRBV12-3 or TRBV12-4 and TRBJ1-3; maybe TRBD1 (5 bases). The CDR3 is made up of 15 amino acids. Trimming took off 0 bases at V and 4 bases at J, with 10 bases between the two ends.

This clonotype was recorded at least ten times. The library was designed around alpha chains, so this beta chain is a stray read whose abundance carries little weight. The gene calls are TRBV6-6 and TRBJ1-2; 9 bases match TRBD1. V shed 6 bases, J shed 8 bases, and the junction held 7 bases outside the gene matches. CDR1 is MNHNY and CDR2 is SVGAGI in the germline V gene (reference sequence). CDR3 size: 13 residues. The CDR3 loop is CASRRTGVEGYTF. Here the CDR3 DNA reads TGTGCCAGCAGAAGGACAGGGGTAGAGGGCTACACCTTC.

In its sample, this clonotype is medium-sized. Little can be read into the size of this beta chain, an off-target read in a library designed for alpha chains. The genes are TRBV7-8 and TRBJ1-1; the D gene is possibly TRBD1 (5 bases). The CDR3 is made up of 14 amino acids. CDR1 and CDR2 from the germline V gene are SGHVS and FQNEAQ. V shed 1 base and J shed 1 base, with 7 bases lying between them. CDR3 bases: TGTGCCAGCAGCTTAGAGAGGGGGAACACTGAAGCTTTCTTT. It codes for CASSLERGNTEAFF.

This clonotype was observed at least ten times. Being off target in a library aimed at alpha chains, this beta chain has a size of little meaning. In nucleotides, the CDR3 is TGTGCCAGCAGCTTAGAAAGCGGGAACGATCCAAAAGAGACCCAGTACTTC. It specifies CASSLESGNDPKETQYF. The J gene is TRBJ2-5, the V gene TRBV7-7, with TRBD2 matching 7 bases. The CDR3 length is 17 residues. Germline V lookup: CDR1 SSHAT, CDR2 FNYEAQ (reference sequence). With V trimmed by 1 base and J by 3 bases, 11 bases remained unmatched.

This clonotype was seen repeatedly, ten times or more. In a library made to pick up alpha chains, this beta chain is a stray read with a size that means little. The chain uses TRBV6-1 and TRBJ2-5, with TRBD1 identical over 7 bases. In germline, CDR1 is MNHNS, CDR2 SASEGT. Trimming removed 6 bases from V and 4 bases from J; junction bases left unmatched: 5. The CDR3 has 13 amino acids. In DNA form, the CDR3 reads TGTGCCAGCAGGCAGGGACAGAGAGAGACCCAGTACTTC. Translation gives CASRQGQRETQYF.

This clonotype appeared many times. This beta chain is a stray sequence in a library constructed for alpha chains; its clone size is not meaningful. This chain links TRBV7-3 with TRBJ2-3; 7 bases are shared with TRBD1. Germline assignment: CDR1 SGHTA and CDR2 FQGTGA. The junction had 7 bases not matched to a gene; V was cut back by 5 bases and J by 5 bases. The CDR3 has 14 residues. In DNA, the CDR3 is TGTGCCAGCAGCCCTTTCACAGGGGTAGATACGCAGTATTTT. Its translation is CASSPFTGVDTQYF.

This clonotype was seen many times. Found in a library prepared for alpha chains, this beta chain is an off-target read, and its abundance has little meaning. The V call is TRBV24-1, the J call TRBJ2-7; 9 nucleotides align to TRBD1. The V segment lost 0 bases and the J segment 8 bases; nucleotides outside the gene matches: 4. Germline values: CDR1 KGHDR, CDR2 SFDVKD. CDR3 length: 14 amino acids. As DNA, the CDR3 is TGTGCCACCAGTGATTTGCGGACAGGGGCAAAGCAGTACTTC. This codes for CATSDLRTGAKQYF.

This clonotype was seen at least ten times. The library was prepared for alpha chains; this beta chain is a stray read, so its frequency means little. J is TRBJ2-1 and V is TRBV6-2 or TRBV6-3; 12 nucleotides match TRBD2. CDR3 length equals 16 residues. CDR1 and CDR2 from the germline V gene are MNHEY and SVGEGT. The junction had 7 bases not matched to a gene; V was cut back by 6 bases and J by 4 bases. CDR3 sequence (DNA): TGTGCCAGCAGCCCTGGACTAGCGGGAAGATACAATGAGCAGTTCTTC. Translating it yields CASSPGLAGRYNEQFF.

This clonotype was recorded at least ten times. The library was designed around alpha chains, so this beta chain is a stray read whose abundance carries little weight. This chain uses TRBV28 with TRBJ1-1; D call uncertain. V lost 3 bases to trimming and J lost 1 base, with 9 bases between them. CDR1 and CDR2 from the germline V gene are MDHEN and SYDVKM. This CDR3 has 14 amino acids. CDR3 sequence (DNA): TGTGCCAGCAGTTTCGGCCGACCGAACACTGAAGCTTTCTTT. Its protein product is CASSFGRPNTEAFF.

This clonotype was seen at least ten times. This beta chain came through as a stray read in a library set up for alpha chains, and its size says little. The V call is TRBV7-2, the J call TRBJ2-3; 7 bases fit TRBD2. The germline V gene encodes CDR1 SGHTA and CDR2 FQGNSA. The CDR3 is 16 amino acids. The V segment lost 4 bases and the J segment 0 bases; nucleotides outside the gene matches: 7. CDR3 bases: TGTGCCAGCAGCTATTCACTAGCGCCGAGCACAGATACGCAGTATTTT. Its protein product is CASSYSLAPSTDTQYF.

This clonotype was found many times. Being off target in a library aimed at alpha chains, this beta chain has a size of little meaning. V is TRBV7-2 and J is TRBJ2-3, with 7 bases lining up with TRBD1. This CDR3 has 16 residues. J gave up 2 bases and V 10 bases, and 15 bases lay outside the gene matches. Germline V gene lookup returns CDR1 SGHTA and CDR2 FQGNSA. The CDR3 DNA reads TGTGCCACGGGACAGACCTCGAGAATTGACACAGATACGCAGTATTTT. Translated: CATGQTSRIDTDTQYF.

This clonotype was recorded at least ten times. Little can be read into the size of this beta chain, an off-target read in a library designed for alpha chains. The chain employs TRBV7-8 and TRBJ2-1, with 7 bases that match TRBD2. V gave up 1 base and J gave up 0 bases; unmatched junction bases: 6. The CDR3 is 17 amino acids. Germline values: CDR1 SGHVS, CDR2 FQNEAQ. The CDR3 here is CASSLGGSGSSYNEQFF. Written as DNA, the CDR3 is TGTGCCAGCAGCTTAGGGGGTAGCGGGTCCTCCTACAATGAGCAGTTCTTC.

This clonotype came up many times. This beta chain was picked up by a library intended for alpha chains and is off target, so its count carries little meaning. V is TRBV7-8 and J is TRBJ2-5; 13 nucleotides line up with TRBD2. Trimming cost V 5 bases and J 4 bases; bases outside gene matches: 10. This CDR3 has 17 residues. CDR1 is SGHVS, CDR2 FQNEAQ, per germline. This chain's CDR3 is CASSLRRTSGRLETQYF. The CDR3 DNA reads TGTGCCAGCAGCCTACGCAGGACTAGCGGGAGACTAGAGACCCAGTACTTC.

This clonotype was counted many times. A library made for alpha chains picked up this beta chain off target, so its size means little. The rearrangement joins TRBV6-2 or TRBV6-3 to TRBJ1-1, with 7 bases fitting TRBD1. This CDR3 contains 12 residues. V lost 6 bases to trimming and J lost 6 bases; unmatched junction nucleotides: 4. Looked up from germline, CDR1 is MNHEY and CDR2 is SVGEGT. The CDR3 region has the DNA TGTGCCAGCAGAGACAGGGTCGCTGAAGCTTTCTTT. It translates to CASRDRVAEAFF.